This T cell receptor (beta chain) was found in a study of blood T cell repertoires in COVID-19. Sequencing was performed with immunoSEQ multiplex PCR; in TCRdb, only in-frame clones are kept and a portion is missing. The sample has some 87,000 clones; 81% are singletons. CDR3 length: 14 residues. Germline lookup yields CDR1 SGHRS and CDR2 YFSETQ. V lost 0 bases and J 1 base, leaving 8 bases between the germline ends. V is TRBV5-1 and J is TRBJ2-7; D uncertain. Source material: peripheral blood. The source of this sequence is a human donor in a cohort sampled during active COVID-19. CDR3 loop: CASSLGQISYEQYF. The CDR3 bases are TGCGCCAGCAGCTTGGGGCAGATTTCCTACGAGCAGTACTTC.